This T cell receptor (beta chain) derives from a study of blood T cell repertoires in COVID-19. Whole-study context: The study drew acute and convalescent COVID-19 samples from the United States, Italy and Spain. T cells, B-cell-depleted T cells, or PBMCs provided the cDNA or gDNA that served as material.

How the authors handled the data: Estimation of nucleated cell counts was performed using reference gene primer amplification. Generated by immunoSEQ multiplex PCR, the TCRdb table keeps only in-frame clones and is missing some. That table furnishes V, J and clone size, whereas the DNA furnished D and trimming. Here the sample spans a few hundred thousand clones, about 88% being singletons. With 1 base removed from V and 3 bases from J, the gap between germline ends came to 15 bases. Looked up from germline, CDR1 is SGHAT and CDR2 is FQNNGV. The CDR3 is 17 residues long. This TCR derives from a woman aged 70-85 years with active or convalescent COVID-19. This chain uses TRBV11-2 with TRBJ2-2; TRBD2 might be the D (6 bases). Sequenced material: peripheral blood. CDR3 in DNA: TGTGCCAGCAGCTTAGGGTTGGGGGGAATTGACACCGGGGAGCTGTTTTTT. It is translated as CASSLGLGGIDTGELFF.